The next 21 T cell receptor beta chains were all read from a single sample in a study of CD8+ T cells in alopecia areata. Extracted RNA was reverse transcribed, and the resulting cDNA served as sequencing template. TCRdb's table, derived via immunoSEQ multiplex PCR, lists solely in-frame clones and lacks some. Among 140,000 to 150,000 clones listed, roughly 50% were seen once. The material was CD4+ T cells sorted from blood, obtained at week 0. These TCRs come from a human donor with alopecia areata.

This clone has a handful of counts. The chain carries TRBV19 and TRBJ1-1; TRBD1 matches 9 bases. The V segment lost 4 bases and the J segment 7 bases; nucleotides outside the gene matches: 10. The CDR3 is 15 amino acids. The V gene's germline CDR1 is LNHDA and CDR2 SQIVND (reference sequence). CDR3 bases: TGTGCCAGTAGTAGACCTACCGGGACAGGGCGTGAAGCTTTCTTT. Translating it yields CASSRPTGTGREAFF.

The chain recombines TRBV10-3 with TRBJ2-3; the D is unclear. V dropped 2 bases and J dropped 9 bases, with 9 bases sitting between them. The CDR3 is 12 residues long. The V gene's germline CDR1 is ENHRY and CDR2 SYGVKD. CDR3 coding DNA: TGTGCCATCAGTGAGAGCTGGGCAACGCAGTATTTT. This encodes CAISESWATQYF.

There are a few counts of this clone. Other DNA sequences in the sample encode the same CDR3. The chain is built from TRBV6-6 and TRBJ1-1, with D possibly being TRBD1 (5 bases). This CDR3 spans 14 amino acids. CDR1 and CDR2 from the germline V gene are MNHNY and SVGAGI (reference sequence). Trimming stripped 1 base from V and 1 base from J, with 7 bases between. CDR3 sequence (DNA): TGTGCCAGCAGTTACTACGGGGGGAACACTGAAGCTTTCTTT. Translating gives CASSYYGGNTEAFF.

The chain links TRBV5-1 to TRBJ2-3; TRBD1 agrees at 7 bases. Germline V gene sequence: CDR1 SGHRS, CDR2 YFSETQ. The CDR3 length is 15 residues. V dropped 3 bases and J dropped 1; count of bases not matched to a gene: 5. The CDR3 is CASSSTGEGTDTQYF. CDR3 DNA: TGCGCCAGCAGCTCAACAGGGGAAGGCACAGATACGCAGTATTTT.

The chain combines TRBV15 with TRBJ2-7; TRBD2 matches at 8 bases. V shed 3 bases and J 4 bases; nucleotides not matched to a gene: 5. Germline assignment: CDR1 LNHNV and CDR2 YYDKDF (reference sequence). The CDR3 consists of 14 residues. The CDR3 region has the DNA TGTGCCACCAGCAGGCGGGGGGCTCGGTACGAGCAGTACTTC. This encodes CATSRRGARYEQYF. The full variable domain, with the rest looked up from reference TRBV15 and TRBJ2-7, is DAMVIQNPRYQVTQFGKPVTLSCSQTLNHNVMYWYQQKSSQAPKLLFHYYDKDFNNEADTPDNFQSRRPNTSFCFLDIRSPGLGDTAMYLCATSRRGARYEQYFGPGTRLTVT.

This rearrangement joins TRBV4-2 to TRBJ1-2, with D unclear. The CDR3 runs 15 residues. In germline, CDR1 is LGHNA, CDR2 YNFKEQ. V dropped 0 bases and J dropped 1 base, with 9 bases sitting between them. The CDR3 protein is CASSQEGKGNYGYTF. The DNA of the CDR3 is TGTGCCAGCAGCCAAGAGGGAAAGGGTAACTATGGCTACACCTTC.

This sequence joins TRBV7-9 and TRBJ1-1; a weak D match, TRBD1 (6 bases). Germline V CDR1 and CDR2: SEHNR, FQNEAQ (reference sequence). This CDR3 has 15 residues. The germline V and J ends were trimmed by 5 bases and 0 bases, with 13 bases remaining between them. The CDR3 nucleotides are TGTGCCAGCAGCCCAGGGGACAACATGAACACTGAAGCTTTCTTT. Protein sequence: CASSPGDNMNTEAFF.

This clone has a handful of counts. The rearrangement uses TRBV19 and TRBJ2-1; 10 positions match TRBD1. Germline values: CDR1 LNHDA, CDR2 SQIVND (reference sequence). CDR3 size: 15 residues. Trimming took 4 bases from V and 9 from J; bases not matched to a gene: 9. The CDR3 DNA reads as TGTGCCAGTAGTACCTTTAGCGGGGACAGGGGTGAGCAGTTCTTC. It codes for CASSTFSGDRGEQFF. Full variable domain (outside the CDR3, taken from reference TRBV19 and TRBJ2-1): DGGITQSPKYLFRKEGQNVTLSCEQNLNHDAMYWYRQDPGQGLRLIYYSQIVNDFQKGDIAEGYSVSREKKESFPLTVTSAQKNPTAFYLCASSTFSGDRGEQFFGPGTRLTVL.

The V call is TRBV18, the J call TRBJ1-1, with a tentative D call TRBD1 (6 bases). Between the trimmed V and J ends, which lost 6 bases and 5 bases, there was a span of 13 bases. The CDR3 spans 13 residues. Per the germline V gene, CDR1 is KGHSH and CDR2 is LQKENI. This CDR3 reads CASSQGRQTEAFF. In nucleotides, the CDR3 is TGTGCCAGCTCCCAGGGGAGACAGACTGAAGCTTTCTTT.

The CDR3 DNA follows: TGTGCCAGCAGCGCAGAGGGGCCGGATCGGAGGGACAATGAGCAGTTCTTC. Translating it yields CASSAEGPDRRDNEQFF. The chain recombines TRBV9 with TRBJ2-1; perhaps TRBD2 as D (6 bases). Looked up from germline, CDR1 is SGDLS and CDR2 is YYNGEE. V was cut by 3 bases and J by 5 bases, with 21 bases left in between. The CDR3 has 17 amino acids.

J is TRBJ1-6 and V is TRBV10-3; a weak D match, TRBD1 (5 bases). V was clipped by 0 bases and J by 9 bases, with 9 bases between them. The germline V gene has CDR1 ENHRY and CDR2 SYGVKD. The CDR3 is made up of 14 amino acids. This CDR3 is CAISESWGASPLHF. The CDR3 region has the DNA TGTGCCATCAGTGAGTCTTGGGGCGCTTCACCCCTCCACTTT.

As DNA, the CDR3 is TGTGCCAGCAGCTTAGACCTGGGTACTGGTGGCTACACCTTC. Translating it yields CASSLDLGTGGYTF. The chain combines TRBV7-9 with TRBJ1-2; no definite D call. The CDR3 extends over 14 amino acids. The germline V and J ends were trimmed by 1 base and 7 bases, with 13 bases remaining between them. Germline V gives CDR1 SEHNR, CDR2 FQNEAQ (reference sequence).

The gene calls are TRBV5-4 and TRBJ1-2; TRBD1 agrees at 10 bases. V lost 4 bases, J lost 4 bases, and 4 bases stayed unmatched. CDR1 is SGHNT, CDR2 YYREEE, per germline (reference sequence). CDR3 length: 14 residues. The CDR3 region is CASSPDRGGYGYTF. The CDR3 nucleotides read TGTGCCAGCAGCCCGGACAGGGGGGGCTATGGCTACACCTTC. The entire variable domain, with the rest obtained from reference TRBV5-4 and TRBJ1-2, is as follows: ETGVTQSPTHLIKTRGQQVTLRCSSQSGHNTVSWYQQALGQGPQFIFQYYREEENGRGNFPPRFSGLQFPNYSSELNVNALELDDSALYLCASSPDRGGYGYTFGSGTRLTVV.

The chain combines TRBV4-2 with TRBJ2-4; 9 bases map to TRBD2. V lost 1 base and J lost 6; bases outside the gene matches: 10. The CDR3 sequence is 17 residues long. Germline V gene sequence: CDR1 LGHNA, CDR2 YNFKEQ. In DNA form, the CDR3 reads TGTGCCAGCAGCCAAGTTTCGGCTAGCGGGGAGGGAAACATTCAGTACTTC. This translates into CASSQVSASGEGNIQYF.

The rearrangement uses TRBV4-2 and TRBJ2-2; perhaps TRBD2 as D (6 bases). CDR3 size: 13 residues. V dropped 4 bases and J dropped 6 bases, with 9 bases sitting between them. CDR1 and CDR2 (germline): LGHNA, YNFKEQ. The DNA for the CDR3 is TGTGCCAGCAGCCTCCGGGGGTCCGGGGAGCTGTTTTTT. Its translation is CASSLRGSGELFF.

This chain connects TRBV30 to TRBJ1-5, with D hard to call. The V end was cut by 1 base, the J end by 7 bases, with 11 bases between. The CDR3 length is 13 residues. The germline V gene encodes CDR1 GTSNPN and CDR2 SVGIG (reference sequence). CDR3 DNA sequence: TGTGCCTGGAGTGGGGCTGCACGGCAGCCCCAGCATTTT. It translates to CAWSGAARQPQHF. The variable domain in full, with the rest retrieved from reference TRBV30 and TRBJ1-5, is SQTIHQWPATLVQPVGSPLSLECTVEGTSNPNLYWYRQAAGRGLQLLFYSVGIGQISSEVPQNLSASRPQDRQFILSSKKLLLSDSGFYLCAWSGAARQPQHFGDGTRLSIL.

This clone was found a few times. This rearrangement joins TRBV4-1 to TRBJ1-2; the D is unclear. CDR3 length: 12 residues. The V end was cut by 0 bases, the J end by 3 bases, with 2 bases between. Germline-derived CDR1 and CDR2 are MGHRA and YSYEKL. CDR3 in DNA: TGCGCCAGCAGCCAAGAGGACTATGGCTACACCTTC. Translation: CASSQEDYGYTF.

This rearrangement joins TRBV7-2 to TRBJ2-5; no definite D call. Germline values: CDR1 SGHTA, CDR2 FQGNSA. This CDR3 has 14 residues. V dropped 5 bases and J dropped 1 base, with 11 bases sitting between them. CDR3 protein: CASSRPGAQETQYF. The CDR3 DNA is TGTGCCAGCAGCCGTCCCGGAGCCCAAGAGACCCAGTACTTC.

This clone was seen a single time. The rearrangement uses TRBV7-9 and TRBJ2-7, with 7 positions matching TRBD2. Trimming cost V 5 bases and J 0 bases; bases outside gene matches: 7. Germline assignment: CDR1 SEHNR and CDR2 FQNEAQ (reference sequence). The CDR3 extends over 15 amino acids. Here the CDR3 reads CASSPLRGTSYEQYF. In DNA form, the CDR3 reads TGTGCCAGCAGCCCCTTGCGGGGGACCTCCTACGAGCAGTACTTC.

Concerning this clone itself: Other DNA sequences from this sample encode an identical CDR3 as well. The CDR3 DNA follows: TGCAGTGCTAGAGCCGGAGATACGCAGTATTTT. It yields the protein CSARAGDTQYF. The chain links TRBV20-1 to TRBJ2-3; no firm D call. The CDR3 runs 11 residues. V was trimmed by 1 base and J by 5 bases, leaving 4 bases between them. Germline values: CDR1 DFQATT, CDR2 SNEGSKA (reference sequence).

This clone was found a few times. The chain is built from TRBV6-1 and TRBJ1-2; the D gene is possibly TRBD1 (6 bases). From germline, CDR1 is MNHNS and CDR2 SASEGT. Trimming removed 0 bases from V and 7 bases from J, with 15 bases in between. This CDR3 contains 15 residues. DNA for the CDR3: TGTGCCAGCAGTGAAGCGCTGAGGGGGGGAGTTGGCTACACCTTC. Translation gives CASSEALRGGVGYTF.